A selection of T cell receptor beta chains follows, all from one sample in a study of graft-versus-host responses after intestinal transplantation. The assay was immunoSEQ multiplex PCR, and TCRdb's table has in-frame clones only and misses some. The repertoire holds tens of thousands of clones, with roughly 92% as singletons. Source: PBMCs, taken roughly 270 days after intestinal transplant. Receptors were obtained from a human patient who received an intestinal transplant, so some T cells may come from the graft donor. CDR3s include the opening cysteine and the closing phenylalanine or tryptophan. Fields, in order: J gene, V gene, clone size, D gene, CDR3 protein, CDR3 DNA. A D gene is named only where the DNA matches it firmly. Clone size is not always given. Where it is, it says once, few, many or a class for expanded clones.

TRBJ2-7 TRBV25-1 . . CASSYRDLAYEQYF TGTGCCAGCAGCTACCGGGACCTTGCCTACGAGCAGTACTTC
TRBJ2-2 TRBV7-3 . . CASSLSPFGENTGELFF TGTGCCAGCAGCTTAAGCCCATTTGGAGAAAACACCGGGGAGCTGTTTTTT
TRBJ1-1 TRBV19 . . CASSIGGVLELNTEAFF TGTGCCAGTAGTATAGGAGGGGTCCTGGAGTTAAACACTGAAGCTTTCTTT
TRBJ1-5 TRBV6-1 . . CASSLHEFTNQPQHF TGTGCCAGCAGTTTACATGAGTTCACCAATCAGCCCCAGCATTTT
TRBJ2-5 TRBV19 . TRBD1 CASSSPRDSRETQYF TGTGCCAGTAGTTCCCCTCGGGACAGTAGAGAGACCCAGTACTTC
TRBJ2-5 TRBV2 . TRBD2 CASSDGLAGGRGETQYF TGTGCCAGCAGTGACGGACTAGCGGGAGGGAGGGGGGAGACCCAGTACTTC
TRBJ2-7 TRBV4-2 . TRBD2 CASSQLTNGRGYEQYF TGTGCCAGCAGCCAACTCACCAACGGGAGGGGCTACGAGCAGTACTTC
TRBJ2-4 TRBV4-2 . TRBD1 CASSLRDRENIQYF TGTGCCAGCAGCCTCCGGGACAGAGAAAACATTCAGTACTTC
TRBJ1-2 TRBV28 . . CASRKIQRSGYTF TGTGCCAGCAGGAAGATACAGCGCTCTGGCTACACCTTC
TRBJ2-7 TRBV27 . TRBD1 CASSSGQGNYEQYF TGTGCCAGCAGTTCGGGACAGGGTAACTACGAGCAGTACTTC
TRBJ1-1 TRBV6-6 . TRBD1 CASSYKGQGSVEAFF TGTGCCAGCAGTTACAAGGGACAGGGGAGTGTTGAAGCTTTCTTT
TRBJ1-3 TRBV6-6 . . CASSATGADFGNTIYF TGTGCCAGCAGTGCTACGGGAGCAGATTTTGGAAACACCATATATTTT
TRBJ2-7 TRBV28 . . CASSNWTDSSYEQYF TGTGCCAGCAGTAACTGGACTGACAGCTCCTACGAGCAGTACTTC
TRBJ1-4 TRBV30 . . CAWTLPGRTTNEKLFF TGTGCCTGGACCCTGCCCGGAAGGACGACTAATGAAAAACTGTTTTTT
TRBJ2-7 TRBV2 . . CASSDSLTYEQYF TGTGCCAGCAGTGACAGCCTAACCTACGAGCAGTACTTC
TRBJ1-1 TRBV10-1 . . CASSADLRRTEAFF TGCGCCAGCAGTGCCGACCTGAGGAGGACTGAAGCTTTCTTT
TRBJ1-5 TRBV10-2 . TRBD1 CASSGRTGGFRQPQHF TGCGCCAGCAGTGGGAGGACAGGGGGTTTTCGTCAGCCCCAGCATTTT
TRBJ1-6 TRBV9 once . CASSAGRTSKGDGSPLHF TGTGCCAGCAGCGCGGGAAGGACGTCCAAGGGGGATGGGTCACCCCTCCACTTT
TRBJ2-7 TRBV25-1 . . CATTPQGGLYEQYF TGTGCCACTACGCCCCAGGGGGGGCTTTACGAGCAGTACTTC
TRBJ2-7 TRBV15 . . CATSVPGGAYEQYF TGTGCCACCAGCGTCCCAGGGGGGGCGTACGAGCAGTACTTC
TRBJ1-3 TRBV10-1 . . CASSELLTSGNTIYF TGCGCCAGCAGTGAACTTCTGACTTCTGGAAACACCATATATTTT
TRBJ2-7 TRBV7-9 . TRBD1 CASSAGTGSYEQYF TGTGCCAGCAGCGCCGGGACAGGTTCCTACGAGCAGTACTTC
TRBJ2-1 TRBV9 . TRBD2 CASSALAGVGSYNEQFF TGTGCCAGCAGCGCCCTAGCGGGGGTGGGCTCCTACAATGAGCAGTTCTTC
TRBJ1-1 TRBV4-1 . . CASSQNDRYEAEAFF TGCGCCAGCAGTCAAAATGACAGGTACGAGGCTGAAGCTTTCTTT
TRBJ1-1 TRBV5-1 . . CASSFRQGTVMNTEAFF TGCGCCAGCAGCTTTCGGCAGGGTACCGTCATGAACACTGAAGCTTTCTTT
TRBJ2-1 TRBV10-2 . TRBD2 CASSLAGGSYNEQFF TGCGCCAGCAGTCTAGCGGGAGGCTCCTACAATGAGCAGTTCTTC
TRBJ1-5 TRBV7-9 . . CASTFYFSRQSGNQPQHF TGTGCCAGCACCTTTTACTTCTCCAGACAGTCGGGCAATCAGCCCCAGCATTTT
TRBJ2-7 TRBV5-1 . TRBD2 CASSLSGRTSYEQYF TGCGCCAGCAGCTTAAGCGGGAGGACGTCCTACGAGCAGTACTTC
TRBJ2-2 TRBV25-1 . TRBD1 CASSQRTGRTGELFF TGTGCCAGCAGCCAGCGGACAGGGAGGACCGGGGAGCTGTTTTTT
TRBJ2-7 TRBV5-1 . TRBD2 CASSLRRGTGGHEQYF TGCGCCAGCAGCTTGAGGCGCGGAACGGGAGGCCACGAGCAGTACTTC
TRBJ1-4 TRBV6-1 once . CASTRGTATNEKLFF TGTGCCAGCACCCGGGGGACCGCAACTAATGAAAAACTGTTTTTT